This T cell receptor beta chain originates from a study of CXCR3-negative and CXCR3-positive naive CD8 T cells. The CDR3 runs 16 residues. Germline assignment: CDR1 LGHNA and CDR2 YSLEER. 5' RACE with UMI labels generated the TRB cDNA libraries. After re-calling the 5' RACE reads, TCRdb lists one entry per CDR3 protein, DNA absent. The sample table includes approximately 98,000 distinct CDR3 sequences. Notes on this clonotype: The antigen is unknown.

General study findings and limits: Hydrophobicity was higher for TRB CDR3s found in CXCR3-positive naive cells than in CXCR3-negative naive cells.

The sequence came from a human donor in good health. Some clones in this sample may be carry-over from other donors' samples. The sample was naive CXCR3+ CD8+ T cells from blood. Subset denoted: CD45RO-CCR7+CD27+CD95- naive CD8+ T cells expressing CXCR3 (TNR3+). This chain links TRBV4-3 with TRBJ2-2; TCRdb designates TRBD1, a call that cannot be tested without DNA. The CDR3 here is CASSQDSTGGSGELFF.